This T cell receptor (beta chain) originates from a study of blood T cells in healthy people across ages. Study in general: Capture via template switching afforded approximately one barcoded beta molecule per two T cells.

Looked up from germline, CDR1 is MNHNS and CDR2 is SASEGT. The J segment lost 4 bases and the V segment lost 6 bases, leaving 9 bases of the junction unmatched. This CDR3 is 15 amino acids long. Study conclusions and caveats: Significant beta diversity loss was already apparent by age approximately 42, declining roughly linearly. Diversity figures based on one million T cells were deemed too low.

Next came a second PCR, run for roughly 6 to 11 cycles, which used a sample-barcoded 5' primer along with a J-beta primer mix. Sequencing of every sample gave 3 million or more CDR3-containing paired-end reads. TCRdb re-called the 5' RACE reads through MiXCR, storing one row per CDR3 protein. Here the sample spans about 640,000 distinct CDR3 sequences, under 65% being singletons. On this clonotype: No antigen is known for it.

V gene TRBV6-1 combines with J gene TRBJ2-7, with 10 bases aligning to TRBD2. This sequence originates from a man aged 55 to 69 in good health. Sequenced material: blood. CDR3 amino acids: CASREPSGGLYEQYF. In nucleotides, the CDR3 is TGTGCCAGCAGGGAACCTAGCGGGGGCCTGTACGAGCAGTACTTC.